Following are 29 T cell receptor beta chains from one sample sequenced in a study of shared clonotypes between healthy human individuals. The repertoire was sequenced with immunoSEQ multiplex PCR; TCRdb's copy has only in-frame clones and lacks some. The data contain approximately 720,000 clones, under 95% of them singletons. Naive CD8 cells lacked CD45RO, underwent positive selection for CCR7 and left out terminally differentiated effector memory CD45RA+ cells. The specimen sequenced was naive CD8+ T cells sorted from blood. Every receptor here comes from a man aged 25 to 40 in good health.

The V call is TRBV28, the J call TRBJ2-7; 11 bases align to TRBD2. Per the germline V gene, CDR1 is MDHEN and CDR2 is SYDVKM. The CDR3 length is 17 residues. V dropped 4 bases and J dropped 0; count of bases not matched to a gene: 8. DNA for the CDR3: TGTGCCAGCAGTTCACGTCTAGCGGGAGGTCTCTCCTACGAGCAGTACTTC. This codes for CASSSRLAGGLSYEQYF.

This CDR3 reads CSATGTLSYEQYF. CDR3 DNA: TGCAGCGCTACAGGGACGCTCTCCTACGAGCAGTACTTC. J is TRBJ2-7 and V is TRBV29-1, with D possibly matching TRBD1 (6 bases). Trimming removed 7 bases from V and 0 bases from J, with 13 bases in between. Per the germline V gene, CDR1 is SQVTM and CDR2 is ANQGSEA. This CDR3 spans 13 amino acids.

The chain is built from TRBV28 and TRBJ2-4; D is undetermined. V was cut by 5 bases and J by 3 bases, with 17 bases left in between. This CDR3 region has 16 residues. Germline V gene lookup returns CDR1 MDHEN and CDR2 SYDVKM. This CDR3 is CASSPVTGPHKNIQYF. The CDR3 DNA reads as TGTGCCAGCAGTCCCGTAACCGGGCCACACAAAAACATTCAGTACTTC.

J is TRBJ1-1 and V is TRBV4-2; D is ambiguous. Looked up from germline, CDR1 is LGHNA and CDR2 is YNFKEQ. There are 13 residues in the CDR3. V was clipped by 5 bases and J by 6 bases, with 13 bases between them. As DNA, the CDR3 is TGTGCCAGCAGCTTGCCCATAATCCCTGAAGCTTTCTTT. The encoded protein is CASSLPIIPEAFF.

The V gene is TRBV2, the J gene TRBJ2-1; the match to TRBD2 covers 9 bases. The ends lost 8 bases at V and 5 bases at J; junction bases unmatched: 37. CDR3 length equals 24 residues. The germline gives CDR1 SNHLY, CDR2 FYNNEI. CDR3 nucleotide sequence: TGTGCCAGCCCAAGATCCGAAGAGCCAGTAGCGGGGGCGAGAGTAGCGGGAAGAAACAATGAGCAGTTCTTC. Encoded protein: CASPRSEEPVAGARVAGRNNEQFF.

The chain joins TRBV4-1 to TRBJ2-1, with TRBD2 matching over 13 bases. CDR1 MGHRA and CDR2 YSYEKL come from the germline V gene. The V segment lost 0 bases and the J segment 9 bases; nucleotides outside the gene matches: 8. The length of the CDR3 is 17 residues. The CDR3 spells CASSQELAGGQNGEQFF. The CDR3 nucleotides are TGCGCCAGCAGCCAAGAACTAGCGGGAGGGCAAAACGGTGAGCAGTTCTTC.

The chain has TRBV19 and TRBJ2-1; no clear D gene. Germline V gene sequence: CDR1 LNHDA, CDR2 SQIVND (reference sequence). V shed 1 base and J shed 6 bases, with 13 bases lying between them. This CDR3 region has 15 residues. CDR3 in amino acids: CASSIGPNLGNEQFF. The CDR3 coding sequence is TGTGCCAGTAGTATAGGCCCGAATCTTGGCAATGAGCAGTTCTTC.

The rearrangement joins TRBV7-9 to TRBJ1-1; no reliable D call. CDR3 length: 11 residues. The germline V gene encodes CDR1 SEHNR and CDR2 FQNEAQ (reference sequence). V dropped 1 base and J dropped 11 bases, with 8 bases sitting between them. The CDR3 spells CASSLVGHAFF. CDR3 in DNA: TGTGCCAGCAGCTTAGTAGGGCACGCTTTCTTT.

This rearrangement joins TRBV7-9 to TRBJ1-4; TRBD1 is a possible D gene (5 bases). Trimming removed 3 bases from V and 8 bases from J, with 10 bases in between. The CDR3 is 13 residues long. CDR1 SEHNR and CDR2 FQNEAQ come from the germline V gene (reference sequence). The CDR3 region is CASSLDIGEKLFF. CDR3 coding DNA: TGTGCCAGCAGCTTGGACATAGGGGAAAAACTGTTTTTT.

The chain links TRBV4-3 to TRBJ2-7; maybe TRBD2 (6 bases). The V end lost 0 bases, the J end lost 4 bases, and 13 bases lay between the germline ends. CDR1 and CDR2 from the germline V gene are LGHNA and YSLEER. The CDR3 length is 15 residues. The CDR3 protein is CASSQDLGTSYEQYF. Written as DNA, the CDR3 is TGCGCCAGCAGCCAAGACCTAGGGACTTCGTACGAGCAGTACTTC.

This clone was observed once. This chain uses TRBV5-6 with TRBJ2-2; D possibly corresponds to TRBD1 (6 bases). Germline CDR1 reads SGHDT; CDR2 reads YYEEEE. V dropped 0 bases and J dropped 6 bases, with 18 bases sitting between them. This CDR3 has 17 amino acids. CDR3 nucleotide sequence: TGTGCCAGCAGCTTGGTTGGACAGTGGTCTCTCGCCGGGGAGCTGTTTTTT. Translating gives CASSLVGQWSLAGELFF.

The J gene is TRBJ2-7, the V gene TRBV4-1; 8 nucleotides align to TRBD2. The CDR3 consists of 15 residues. Unmatched junction bases numbered 3, after V lost 2 bases and J lost 0 bases. The germline gives CDR1 MGHRA, CDR2 YSYEKL. This CDR3 is CASSQLLADSYEQYF. CDR3 in DNA: TGCGCCAGCAGCCAATTACTAGCGGACTCCTACGAGCAGTACTTC.

This clone was detected once. V usage is TRBV30 and J usage is TRBJ2-7, with 8 bases that match TRBD2. V was pared by 4 bases and J by 2 bases, with 13 bases of the junction left unmatched. The CDR3 contains 16 residues. Germline CDR1 is GTSNPN and CDR2 is SVGIG (reference sequence). CDR3 protein: CAWTGSQRESAYEQYF. In DNA form, the CDR3 reads TGTGCCTGGACGGGAAGTCAGCGGGAGTCGGCCTACGAGCAGTACTTC.

The chain joins TRBV5-1 to TRBJ1-1; no definite D call. Trimming removed 0 bases from V and 0 bases from J, with 15 bases in between. The germline gives CDR1 SGHRS, CDR2 YFSETQ. The CDR3 totals 17 residues. This CDR3 is CASSLGPVGTLNTEAFF. CDR3 bases: TGCGCCAGCAGCTTGGGGCCCGTTGGCACCTTGAACACTGAAGCTTTCTTT. Using reference TRBV5-1 and TRBJ1-1 for the parts outside the CDR3, the full variable domain is KAGVTQTPRYLIKTRGQQVTLSCSPISGHRSVSWYQQTPGQGLQFLFEYFSETQRNKGNFPGRFSGRQFSNSRSEMNVSTLELGDSALYLCASSLGPVGTLNTEAFFGQGTRLTVV.

Here the CDR3 reads CASSLTGLGTYEQYF. CDR3 in DNA: TGTGCCAGCAGCCTCACGGGACTAGGGACCTACGAGCAGTACTTC. V and J are TRBV11-2 and TRBJ2-7; 8 nucleotides agree with TRBD2. The germline V gene encodes CDR1 SGHAT and CDR2 FQNNGV. V lost 5 bases to trimming and J lost 2 bases; unmatched junction nucleotides: 8. The CDR3 has 15 residues.

This clone has just a few counts. The chain joins TRBV11-2 to TRBJ2-7; no reliable D call. The CDR3 totals 10 residues. Trimming shortened V by 3 bases and J by 5 bases, and 2 bases separated the two germline ends. Germline-derived CDR1 and CDR2 are SGHAT and FQNNGV. Written as DNA, the CDR3 is TGTGCCAGCAGCTTGGACGAGCAGTACTTC. Its translation is CASSLDEQYF.

This chain uses TRBV7-2 with TRBJ2-1; maybe TRBD2 (5 bases). The germline V gene has CDR1 SGHTA and CDR2 FQGNSA. CDR3 size: 12 residues. V lost 4 bases and J lost 7, with 8 bases in between. CDR3 DNA: TGTGCCAGCAGCTCACTAGGGAATGAGCAGTTCTTC. Residues: CASSSLGNEQFF.

J is TRBJ2-1 and V is TRBV7-9; D is ambiguous. Trimming shortened V by 4 bases and J by 4 bases, and 23 bases separated the two germline ends. The germline CDR1 and CDR2 sequences are SEHNR and FQNEAQ (reference sequence). The CDR3 spans 18 residues. The CDR3 loop reads CASSYRTTRDVRYNEQFF. DNA of the CDR3: TGTGCCAGCAGCTACCGCACGACCAGAGATGTAAGGTACAATGAGCAGTTCTTC.

This chain links TRBV15 with TRBJ2-1, with D possibly matching TRBD1 (5 bases). This CDR3 has 14 amino acids. Germline V lookup: CDR1 LNHNV, CDR2 YYDKDF (reference sequence). Trimming pared 5 bases from V and 8 bases from J, leaving 16 bases between. The CDR3 protein is CATSQDLGVHEQFF. CDR3 DNA sequence: TGTGCCACCAGCCAAGACTTAGGGGTCCATGAGCAGTTCTTC. The full variable domain, its missing parts supplied by reference TRBV15 and TRBJ2-1, is DAMVIQNPRYQVTQFGKPVTLSCSQTLNHNVMYWYQQKSSQAPKLLFHYYDKDFNNEADTPDNFQSRRPNTSFCFLDIRSPGLGDTAMYLCATSQDLGVHEQFFGPGTRLTVL.

The rearrangement uses TRBV15 and TRBJ2-7; 11 positions agree with TRBD2. The CDR3 has 14 amino acids. V was pared by 4 bases and J by 2 bases, with 1 base of the junction left unmatched. Germline assignment: CDR1 LNHNV and CDR2 YYDKDF (reference sequence). The CDR3 region is CATSKTSGTYEQYF. DNA for the CDR3: TGTGCCACCAGCAAGACTAGCGGGACCTACGAGCAGTACTTC.

The rearrangement joins TRBV5-1 to TRBJ2-5, with D maybe TRBD2 (6 bases). This CDR3 comprises 15 residues. The germline V and J ends were trimmed by 0 bases and 5 bases, with 14 bases remaining between them. Germline assignment: CDR1 SGHRS and CDR2 YFSETQ. The CDR3 DNA is TGCGCCAGCAGCTTGGTTCCGGGGGTCACGGAGACCCAGTACTTC. Its protein product is CASSLVPGVTETQYF.

This clone was detected once. The chain joins TRBV27 to TRBJ2-3; 8 nucleotides agree with TRBD2. The germline V gene encodes CDR1 MNHEY and CDR2 SMNVEV (reference sequence). J gave up 4 bases and V 4 bases, and 7 bases lay outside the gene matches. There are 15 residues in the CDR3. This CDR3 is CASSSLAGYADTQYF. The CDR3 DNA follows: TGTGCCAGCAGTTCCCTAGCGGGCTACGCAGATACGCAGTATTTT.

The rearrangement links TRBV5-1 to TRBJ2-1; 12 bases fit TRBD1. This CDR3 region has 17 residues. Unmatched junction bases numbered 11, after V lost 3 bases and J lost 7 bases. CDR1 is SGHRS, CDR2 YFSETQ, per germline. Here the CDR3 DNA reads TGCGCCAGCAGCTCCGGGACAGGGGGCTATAACGAGAATGAGCAGTTCTTC. It yields the protein CASSSGTGGYNENEQFF.

This chain connects TRBV30 to TRBJ2-1; TRBD2 aligns across 7 bases. In germline, CDR1 is GTSNPN, CDR2 SVGIG (reference sequence). Unmatched junction bases numbered 7, after V lost 5 bases and J lost 0 bases. CDR3 size: 15 residues. As DNA, the CDR3 is TGTGCCTGGTCCGATCTAGCGGACTCCTACAATGAGCAGTTCTTC. Translating it yields CAWSDLADSYNEQFF.

The V gene is TRBV29-1, the J gene TRBJ2-3, with D maybe TRBD2 (5 bases). CDR1 is SQVTM and CDR2 is ANQGSEA in the germline V gene. The CDR3 is made up of 15 amino acids. Trimming pared 0 bases from V and 0 bases from J, leaving 10 bases between. The CDR3 here is CSVEDRGRSTDTQYF. The CDR3 nucleotides read TGCAGCGTTGAAGATCGGGGTAGGAGCACAGATACGCAGTATTTT.

The chain uses TRBV7-2 and TRBJ2-3, with D hard to call. Germline V gene lookup returns CDR1 SGHTA and CDR2 FQGNSA. The CDR3 extends over 13 amino acids. V was clipped by 6 bases and J by 2 bases, with 9 bases between them. CDR3 nucleotide sequence: TGTGCCAGCAGAGACGGTAACACAGATACGCAGTATTTT. Amino acids: CASRDGNTDTQYF.

This chain uses TRBV4-3 with TRBJ2-3; D gene unclear. The germline V and J ends were trimmed by 0 bases and 1 base, with 11 bases remaining between them. The CDR3 is made up of 16 amino acids. Looked up from germline, CDR1 is LGHNA and CDR2 is YSLEER. The CDR3 here is CASSQEPGLGTDTQYF. The CDR3 region has the DNA TGCGCCAGCAGCCAAGAACCGGGTTTGGGCACAGATACGCAGTATTTT.

The V and J genes are TRBV27 and TRBJ2-3; weak D call: TRBD2 (5 bases). Germline lookup yields CDR1 MNHEY and CDR2 SMNVEV (reference sequence). The CDR3 runs to 15 residues. The V and J ends lost 3 bases and 1 base respectively, with 11 bases between them. The CDR3 DNA sequence: TGTGCCAGCAGTTTCATAGCGTACGGCACAGATACGCAGTATTTT. Translated: CASSFIAYGTDTQYF.

V and J are TRBV13 and TRBJ2-1; 7 bases line up with TRBD2. With 0 bases clipped from V and 0 bases from J, the junction kept 5 bases outside the gene matches. Germline V gene sequence: CDR1 PRHDT, CDR2 FYEKMQ (reference sequence). This CDR3 region has 17 residues. The CDR3 DNA follows: TGTGCCAGCAGCTTAGGTATTGGCGGGAGCTCCTACAATGAGCAGTTCTTC. It is translated as CASSLGIGGSSYNEQFF.